These 22 T cell receptor beta chains share one sample of origin, sequenced in a study of graft-versus-host responses after intestinal transplantation. Profiling relied on immunoSEQ multiplex PCR, and the TCRdb table lists in-frame clones only, not all of them. The sample includes 25,000 or so clones, over 80% of them seen just once. Antigens for these TCRs are unknown. This specimen consisted of unstimulated CD4+ T cells sorted from spleen or lymph node cells, obtained before intestinal transplant. These receptors were taken from a human donor who received an intestinal transplant.

The rearrangement links TRBV12-5 to TRBJ2-1; 7 nucleotides line up with TRBD2. This CDR3 comprises 15 residues. CDR1 is LGHNT, CDR2 FRNRAP, per germline. V lost 6 bases, J lost 7 bases, and 12 bases stayed unmatched. The DNA of the CDR3 is TGTGCTAGTGGGGACCAGCGGGGTTTCAGGAATGAGCAGTTCTTC. Encoded protein: CASGDQRGFRNEQFF.

The chain recombines TRBV25-1 with TRBJ1-6; 8 bases map to TRBD1. This CDR3 comprises 14 residues. The germline V gene encodes CDR1 MGHDK and CDR2 SYGVNS. Trimming took 2 bases from V and 9 from J; bases not matched to a gene: 3. CDR3 in amino acids: CASSETGGSSPLHF. CDR3 coding DNA: TGTGCCAGCAGTGAAACAGGGGGGAGTTCACCCCTCCACTTT.

The chain uses TRBV29-1 and TRBJ2-3, with D possibly being TRBD2 (6 bases). V lost 6 bases, J lost 5 bases, and 18 bases lay in between. The CDR3 spans 14 residues. Looked up from germline, CDR1 is SQVTM and CDR2 is ANQGSEA. The CDR3 sequence is CSVHGGATQDTQYF. The CDR3 DNA reads as TGCAGCGTCCACGGGGGTGCTACACAAGATACGCAGTATTTT.

The rearrangement links TRBV5-3 to TRBJ2-4; D is uncertain. TRBV5-3 is placed among ORFs of uncertain function. V lost 1 base and J 0 bases, leaving 8 bases between the germline ends. The CDR3 length is 15 residues. The CDR3 DNA is TGTGCCAGAAGCTTGTTCTCCCTAGCCAAAAACATTCAGTACTTC. This translates into CARSLFSLAKNIQYF.

The genes are TRBV25-1 and TRBJ2-3, with D unresolved. Per the germline V gene, CDR1 is MGHDK and CDR2 is SYGVNS. The CDR3 totals 11 residues. The V gene lost 4 bases and the J gene lost 6 bases, with 5 bases spanning the gap. The CDR3: CASSGRDTQYF. The CDR3 nucleotides read TGTGCCAGCAGTGGAAGGGATACGCAGTATTTT. Complete variable domain (other parts from reference TRBV25-1 and TRBJ2-3): EADIYQTPRYLVIGTGKKITLECSQTMGHDKMYWYQQDPGMELHLIHYSYGVNSTEKGDLSSESTVSRIRTEHFPLTLESARPSHTSQYLCASSGRDTQYFGPGTRLTVL.

The CDR3 DNA reads as TGTGCCAGTAGTCGGTGGGGGGATTATGGCTACACCTTC. Its translation: CASSRWGDYGYTF. This chain connects TRBV19 to TRBJ1-2; D is possibly TRBD1 (5 bases). The CDR3 has 13 residues. V was pared by 5 bases and J by 5 bases, with 12 bases between. Germline CDR1 is LNHDA and CDR2 is SQIVND (reference sequence).

This clone was counted once. J is TRBJ1-2 and V is TRBV29-1; 7 bases align to TRBD1. This CDR3 is built from 12 residues. J lost 4 bases, V lost 4 bases, and 3 bases had no gene match. Germline assignment: CDR1 SQVTM and CDR2 ANQGSEA. In nucleotides, the CDR3 is TGCAGCGTTGTACAGGGGAGCTATGGCTACACCTTC. It codes for CSVVQGSYGYTF.

The chain recombines TRBV19 with TRBJ2-7; maybe TRBD1 (7 bases). Per germline, CDR1 LNHDA and CDR2 SQIVND (reference sequence). V shed 3 bases and J shed 2 bases, with 11 bases lying between them. CDR3 length: 14 amino acids. CDR3 coding DNA: TGTGCCAGTAGTATCGGCGGGACAGCCTACGAGCAGTACTTC. Its translation is CASSIGGTAYEQYF.

This clone came up once. The chain has TRBV5-5 and TRBJ1-1; TRBD1 matches at 7 bases. This CDR3 contains 15 residues. Germline V gene data show CDR1 as SGHKS and CDR2 as YYEKEE (reference sequence). After removal of 0 bases from V and 6 bases from J, the junction contained 8 bases not matched to a gene. Here the CDR3 DNA reads TGTGCCAGCAGCTTGGCCCTACAGGGGACCGCTGAAGCTTTCTTT. Translated: CASSLALQGTAEAFF.

The gene calls are TRBV9 and TRBJ2-2; D is perhaps TRBD2 (6 bases). Germline V lookup: CDR1 SGDLS, CDR2 YYNGEE. V lost 4 bases and J 1 base, leaving 17 bases between the germline ends. The CDR3 is made up of 17 amino acids. The CDR3 reads CASSTQRAGRNTGELFF. CDR3 coding DNA: TGTGCCAGCAGCACACAAAGGGCGGGACGGAACACCGGGGAGCTGTTTTTT.

This chain links TRBV5-4 with TRBJ2-7; no reliable D call. The germline V gene encodes CDR1 SGHNT and CDR2 YYREEE (reference sequence). The CDR3 covers 17 residues. V was cut by 2 bases and J by 2 bases, with 20 bases left in between. The CDR3: CASSFLAPGLKTYEQYF. The CDR3 DNA sequence: TGTGCCAGCAGCTTTCTGGCCCCAGGTCTCAAGACCTACGAGCAGTACTTC.

The chain is built from TRBV5-1 and TRBJ2-2; TRBD1 aligns across 9 bases. Germline V lookup: CDR1 SGHRS, CDR2 YFSETQ. Trimming cost V 1 base and J 6 bases; bases outside gene matches: 1. CDR3 length equals 14 residues. CDR3 nucleotides: TGCGCCAGCAGCTTGAGGACAGGGGCCGGGGAGCTGTTTTTT. The encoded protein is CASSLRTGAGELFF. Variable domain in full (rest from reference TRBV5-1 and TRBJ2-2): KAGVTQTPRYLIKTRGQQVTLSCSPISGHRSVSWYQQTPGQGLQFLFEYFSETQRNKGNFPGRFSGRQFSNSRSEMNVSTLELGDSALYLCASSLRTGAGELFFGEGSRLTVL.

The chain couples TRBV10-1 to TRBJ1-1; 9 bases map to TRBD1. V lost 3 bases, J lost 1 base, and 3 bases stayed unmatched. Germline CDR1 WNHNN, CDR2 SYGVQD (reference sequence). This CDR3 contains 15 residues. CDR3 protein: CASSDGTGKNTEAFF. CDR3 DNA: TGCGCCAGCAGTGATGGGACAGGGAAGAACACTGAAGCTTTCTTT.

The CDR3 nucleotides are TGTGCCAGCAGCCCGGGACTAGCGGGGGCGCAAGAGACCCAGTACTTC. Translating gives CASSPGLAGAQETQYF. The rearrangement uses TRBV5-4 and TRBJ2-5, with TRBD2 matching over 14 bases. This CDR3 contains 16 residues. With 4 bases clipped from V and 2 bases from J, the junction kept 4 bases outside the gene matches. Germline V gives CDR1 SGHNT, CDR2 YYREEE (reference sequence).

The chain carries TRBV7-3 and TRBJ2-3; weak D call: TRBD2 (6 bases). Trimming left V 5 bases short and J 1 base short, with 16 bases between. The CDR3 contains 16 residues. Germline CDR1 SGHTA, CDR2 FQGTGA. The CDR3 DNA reads TGTGCCAGCAGCGATGACGTGGCTAGCGGCACAGATACGCAGTATTTT. It codes for CASSDDVASGTDTQYF.

Remarks on this clone: This sample also contains other DNA sequences that code for the same CDR3. The chain has TRBV7-9 and TRBJ2-5; the match to TRBD1 covers 10 bases. Germline CDR1 is SEHNR and CDR2 is FQNEAQ (reference sequence). J lost 4 bases, V lost 1 base, and 12 bases had no gene match. This CDR3 region has 18 residues. In DNA form, the CDR3 reads TGTGCCAGCAGCTTAGGGGGCGGGACAGGGGCCGCCCGAGAGACCCAGTACTTC. Protein sequence: CASSLGGGTGAARETQYF.

This clone was counted a few times. The V and J genes are TRBV5-1 and TRBJ2-7; D possibly matches TRBD1 or TRBD2 (5 bases each). V gave up 2 bases and J gave up 0 bases, with 21 bases separating them. This CDR3 region has 18 residues. CDR1 and CDR2 (germline): SGHRS, YFSETQ. The CDR3 DNA reads as TGCGCCAGCAGCTTAAATCCCCCTCGTCCGGGACCCTCCTACGAGCAGTACTTC. Translated, it gives CASSLNPPRPGPSYEQYF. The full variable domain, its missing parts supplied by reference TRBV5-1 and TRBJ2-7, is KAGVTQTPRYLIKTRGQQVTLSCSPISGHRSVSWYQQTPGQGLQFLFEYFSETQRNKGNFPGRFSGRQFSNSRSEMNVSTLELGDSALYLCASSLNPPRPGPSYEQYFGPGTRLTVT.

The V and J genes are TRBV19 and TRBJ1-6; D unclear. Deletions cut 8 bases from V and 6 bases from J, with 11 bases between. The CDR3 length is 13 residues. The V gene's germline CDR1 is LNHDA and CDR2 SQIVND (reference sequence). The CDR3 loop reads CASHDMLNSPLHF. The CDR3 nucleotides read TGTGCCAGTCACGACATGCTTAATTCACCCCTCCACTTT.

V is TRBV13 and J is TRBJ1-2; D is unclear. V was clipped by 5 bases and J by 4 bases, with 20 bases between them. CDR1 is PRHDT and CDR2 is FYEKMQ in the germline V gene (reference sequence). The CDR3 is 16 residues long. Here the CDR3 reads CASSPPGSSKGYGYTF. The CDR3 DNA reads TGTGCCAGCAGCCCCCCGGGCAGTTCTAAAGGCTATGGCTACACCTTC. Looking up the rest from reference TRBV13 and TRBJ1-2 gives the full variable domain: AAGVIQSPRHLIKEKRETATLKCYPIPRHDTVYWYQQGPGQDPQFLISFYEKMQSDKGSIPDRFSAQQFSDYHSELNMSSLELGDSALYFCASSPPGSSKGYGYTFGSGTRLTVV.

About this clone: The junction departs from germline at one end; a sequencing error may be responsible. V usage is TRBV5-1 and J usage is TRBJ2-1; 13 bases are shared with TRBD2. Per germline, CDR1 SGHRS and CDR2 YFSETQ. The CDR3 is 19 amino acids. CDR3 nucleotides: TGCGCCCGCAGCAAGGGACTAGCGGGATGGGGGGACTCCTACAATGAGCAGTTCTTC. It specifies CARSKGLAGWGDSYNEQFF.

The J gene is TRBJ2-3, the V gene TRBV5-4; 7 bases align to TRBD2. The V segment lost 0 bases and the J segment 0 bases; nucleotides outside the gene matches: 4. CDR1 is SGHNT and CDR2 is YYREEE in the germline V gene (reference sequence). This CDR3 is 16 amino acids long. CDR3 region: CASSLESGGSTDTQYF. CDR3 in DNA: TGTGCCAGCAGCTTGGAGTCGGGGGGAAGCACAGATACGCAGTATTTT.

V is TRBV4-1 and J is TRBJ1-2, with D maybe TRBD1 (5 bases). The CDR3 has 15 amino acids. The V gene lost 5 bases and the J gene lost 8 bases, with 21 bases spanning the gap. Per germline, CDR1 MGHRA and CDR2 YSYEKL. The CDR3 nucleotides are TGCGCCAGCAGCTCCCCCCCCACAGGATTGCGAGGCTACACCTTC. This translates into CASSSPPTGLRGYTF.